This T cell receptor (beta chain) was sequenced in a study of technical replicates of blood from a handful of donors. Using immunoSEQ multiplex PCR, the repertoire was profiled, and TCRdb retains in-frame clones only, with some absent. This table holds about 84,000 clones, 95% to 98% found once. The specimen was T cells isolated from PBMCs. The receptor comes from a human donor in good health.

Here the CDR3 DNA reads TGCGCCAGCAGCTTGGAGGGGCTTTCCCAAGAGACCCAGTACTTC. Translated, it gives CASSLEGLSQETQYF. This chain uses TRBV5-1 with TRBJ2-5, with D perhaps TRBD1 (5 bases). The V gene's germline CDR1 is SGHRS and CDR2 YFSETQ. CDR3 length equals 15 residues. The V gene lost 0 bases and the J gene lost 1 base, with 10 bases spanning the gap.